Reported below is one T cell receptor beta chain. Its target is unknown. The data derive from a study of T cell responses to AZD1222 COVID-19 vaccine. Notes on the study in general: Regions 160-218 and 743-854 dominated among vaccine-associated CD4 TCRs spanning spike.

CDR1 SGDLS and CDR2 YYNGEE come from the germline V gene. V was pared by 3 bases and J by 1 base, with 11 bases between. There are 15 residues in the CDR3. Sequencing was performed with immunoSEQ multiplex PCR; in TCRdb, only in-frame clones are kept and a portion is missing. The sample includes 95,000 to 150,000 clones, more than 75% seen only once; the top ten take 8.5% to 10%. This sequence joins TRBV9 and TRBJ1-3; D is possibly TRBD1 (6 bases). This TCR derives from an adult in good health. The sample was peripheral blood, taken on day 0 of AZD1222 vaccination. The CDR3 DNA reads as TGTGCCAGCAGCGGAGACCAGGGGTCTGGAAACACCATATATTTT. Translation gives CASSGDQGSGNTIYF. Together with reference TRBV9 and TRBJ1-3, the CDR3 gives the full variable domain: DSGVTQTPKHLITATGQRVTLRCSPRSGDLSVYWYQQSLDQGLQFLIQYYNGEERAKGNILERFSAQQFPDLHSELNLSSLELGDSALYFCASSGDQGSGNTIYFGEGSWLTVV.